The 30 T cell receptor beta chains in this list originate from one sample, sequenced in a study of T-cell reconstitution after alpha-beta-depleted transplantation in children. Preparation of the TCRbeta library used unique molecular identifiers. TCRdb called the PCR reads again in MiXCR, with one record for every CDR3 protein. In the table there are about 100,000 distinct CDR3 sequences, 6% of which are singletons. Sequencing was performed on PBMCs, mostly from graft donor cells, taken 60 days after TCRalphabeta/CD19-depleted stem cell transplant. These receptors were obtained from a female patient aged 2-15 years who had a stem cell transplant for Fanconi anemia, so the T cells may come from the graft donor.

V is TRBV24-1 and J is TRBJ1-5, with 10 positions matching TRBD1. Germline assignment: CDR1 KGHDR and CDR2 SFDVKD. The CDR3 extends over 16 amino acids. Trimming cost V 4 bases and J 3 bases; bases outside gene matches: 5. CDR3 sequence reads: CATSERQGAVNQPQHF. CDR3 in DNA: TGTGCCACCAGTGAGAGACAGGGGGCCGTCAATCAGCCCCAGCATTTT.

Ten or more counts support this clonotype. The chain uses TRBV12-5 and TRBJ2-1, with 8 positions matching TRBD2. Germline V gives CDR1 LGHNT, CDR2 FRNRAP. The CDR3 length is 16 residues. With 0 bases clipped from V and 9 bases from J, the junction kept 10 bases outside the gene matches. The CDR3 here is CASGLVSGIGGGEQFF. DNA of the CDR3: TGTGCTAGTGGTTTGGTTAGCGGGATTGGGGGTGGTGAGCAGTTCTTC.

This chain connects TRBV20-1 to TRBJ2-1, with D possibly TRBD2 on 7 matching bases. V was shortened by 5 bases and J by 3 bases, with 14 bases between the two germline ends. The CDR3 is 14 residues long. The germline V gene encodes CDR1 DFQATT and CDR2 SNEGSKA (reference sequence). CDR3 DNA: TGCAGTGCTTGCCGGGGGGCGGACTACAATGAGCAGTTCTTC. The encoded protein is CSACRGADYNEQFF.

This clonotype was detected a few times. The chain carries TRBV11-2 and TRBJ2-4, with a tentative D call TRBD2 (5 bases). Germline CDR1 reads SGHAT; CDR2 reads FQNNGV. The CDR3 sequence is 18 residues long. V shed 0 bases and J shed 0 bases, with 15 bases lying between them. The CDR3 DNA reads as TGTGCCAGCAGCTTAGAGGGGAAGAGTGGACTAGCCAAAAACATTCAGTACTTC. Its protein product is CASSLEGKSGLAKNIQYF.

The rearrangement uses TRBV7-2 and TRBJ1-3; no firm D call. V lost 3 bases and J lost 0, with 12 bases in between. The CDR3 extends over 16 amino acids. From germline, CDR1 is SGHTA and CDR2 FQGNSA. The CDR3 reads CASSFARHTSGNTIYF. CDR3 DNA: TGTGCCAGCAGCTTCGCGCGACACACCTCTGGAAACACCATATATTTT.

This chain uses TRBV7-3 with TRBJ2-3; no reliable D call. Germline-derived CDR1 and CDR2 are SGHTA and FQGTGA. V lost 5 bases and J lost 2, with 8 bases in between. This CDR3 has 13 amino acids. CDR3 region: CASSAFTTDTQYF. The CDR3 coding sequence is TGTGCCAGCAGCGCGTTCACCACAGATACGCAGTATTTT.

This clonotype was detected ten times or more. The genes are TRBV10-3 and TRBJ2-2, with D unclear. CDR3 length: 16 amino acids. Germline V gene lookup returns CDR1 ENHRY and CDR2 SYGVKD. V was shortened by 0 bases and J by 4 bases, with 12 bases between the two germline ends. CDR3 region: CAISESIGLFTGELFF. Here the CDR3 DNA reads TGTGCCATCAGTGAGTCGATCGGGCTTTTCACCGGGGAGCTGTTTTTT.

This clonotype was seen just once. One end of the junction is discordant with germline, which a read error may explain. The chain recombines TRBV3-1 with TRBJ1-2; D is possibly TRBD1 (6 bases). Germline V CDR1 and CDR2: LGHDT, YNNKEL (reference sequence). The CDR3 contains 13 residues. The CDR3 DNA is TGTGCCATCAGCTTCCGCAGGGGCTATGGCTACACCTTC. Translated: CAISFRRGYGYTF.

This clonotype occurred many times. The chain recombines TRBV20-1 with TRBJ2-5, with 13 bases aligning to TRBD2. CDR3 size: 16 residues. V dropped 3 bases and J dropped 1; count of bases not matched to a gene: 5. CDR1 DFQATT and CDR2 SNEGSKA come from the germline V gene (reference sequence). The CDR3 here is CSASGLAGVFQETQYF. The CDR3 nucleotides are TGCAGTGCTAGTGGACTAGCGGGGGTATTCCAAGAGACCCAGTACTTC.

This clonotype was seen only a few times. The gene calls are TRBV20-1 and TRBJ2-1; perhaps TRBD1 as D (5 bases). This CDR3 has 17 residues. V lost 1 base, J lost 0 bases, and 16 bases lay in between. Germline V gives CDR1 DFQATT, CDR2 SNEGSKA (reference sequence). CDR3 nucleotide sequence: TGCAGTGCTAGAGGTTTAGGCGTTGACAGCTCCTACAATGAGCAGTTCTTC. It translates to CSARGLGVDSSYNEQFF.

This clonotype came up many times. The V and J genes are TRBV6-5 and TRBJ1-6; 7 bases agree with TRBD1. After removal of 0 bases from V and 9 bases from J, the junction contained 5 bases not matched to a gene. Germline V gene data show CDR1 as MNHEY and CDR2 as SVGAGI. This CDR3 is 15 amino acids long. CDR3 in amino acids: CASSYSAGGSSPLHF. The CDR3 coding sequence is TGTGCCAGCAGTTACTCTGCAGGGGGTTCTTCACCCCTCCACTTT.

Ten or more counts support this clonotype. The J gene is TRBJ2-7, the V gene TRBV7-9; 10 bases match TRBD2. Losses at the gene ends were 4 bases for V and 3 bases for J; bases not matched to a gene: 6. The CDR3 sequence is 15 residues long. Germline V lookup: CDR1 SEHNR, CDR2 FQNEAQ (reference sequence). CDR3 region: CASSSIAGGSYEQYF. The DNA for the CDR3 is TGTGCCAGCAGCTCGATAGCGGGGGGAAGCTACGAGCAGTACTTC.

There are a few counts of this clonotype. J is TRBJ2-7 and V is TRBV10-3; the match to TRBD2 covers 12 bases. V gave up 3 bases and J gave up 3 bases; unmatched junction bases: 9. The germline gives CDR1 ENHRY, CDR2 SYGVKD. The CDR3 sequence is 17 residues long. The CDR3 region is CAISDLTTSGSVYEQYF. In nucleotides, the CDR3 is TGTGCCATCAGTGATCTGACGACTAGCGGGAGTGTCTACGAGCAGTACTTC.

This clonotype was seen a few times. The J gene is TRBJ2-7, the V gene TRBV10-3; no definite D call. The CDR3 contains 15 residues. With 3 bases removed from V and 0 bases from J, the gap between germline ends came to 12 bases. Germline V gene lookup returns CDR1 ENHRY and CDR2 SYGVKD. The CDR3 DNA sequence: TGTGCCATCAGTGACTTTGGGGTTAGCTCCTACGAGCAGTACTTC. Translated: CAISDFGVSSYEQYF.

This clonotype was seen many times. DNA for the CDR3: TGTGCCAGCAGTTACTTATCTGTGGGACAGGGGACGCAGTATTTT. Translating gives CASSYLSVGQGTQYF. V usage is TRBV6-5 and J usage is TRBJ2-3; 10 bases are a match to TRBD1. This CDR3 region has 15 residues. The ends lost 1 base at V and 9 bases at J; junction bases unmatched: 7. The germline CDR1 and CDR2 sequences are MNHEY and SVGAGI.

The rearrangement joins TRBV30 to TRBJ2-7; D could derive from TRBD1 or TRBD2 (5 bases each). The CDR3 has 11 residues. V was clipped by 1 base and J by 6 bases, with 7 bases between them. Germline loops: CDR1 GTSNPN, CDR2 SVGIG (reference sequence). The CDR3 DNA follows: TGTGCCTGGAGTGGAGGGGCCGAGCAGTACTTC. The encoded protein is CAWSGGAEQYF.

This clonotype was found a few times. The chain carries TRBV7-8 and TRBJ1-2; D call uncertain. V lost 6 bases and J 8 bases, leaving 25 bases between the germline ends. CDR1 and CDR2 from the germline V gene are SGHVS and FQNEAQ. CDR3 length equals 16 residues. The CDR3 spells CASSLRRRSGLEGYTF. DNA of the CDR3: TGTGCCAGCAGTTTAAGGCGGCGCTCGGGGTTGGAGGGCTACACCTTC.

This clonotype was recorded at least ten times. The chain is built from TRBV19 and TRBJ2-3, with unresolved D. The V end lost 8 bases, the J end lost 1 base, and 10 bases lay between the germline ends. The CDR3 has 13 residues. In germline, CDR1 is LNHDA, CDR2 SQIVND (reference sequence). CDR3 DNA sequence: TGTGCCAGTCAGTCGGATCGCACAGATACGCAGTATTTT. This gives the protein CASQSDRTDTQYF.

This clonotype was counted ten times or more. This chain connects TRBV7-2 to TRBJ1-5, with D unresolved. V gave up 3 bases and J gave up 1 base, with 4 bases separating them. The CDR3 extends over 13 amino acids. Looked up from germline, CDR1 is SGHTA and CDR2 is FQGNSA. The CDR3 DNA sequence: TGTGCCAGCAGCTTTGACAGCAATCAGCCCCAGCATTTT. This encodes CASSFDSNQPQHF.

This clonotype was counted ten times or more. The chain recombines TRBV28 with TRBJ2-7; the match to TRBD1 covers 8 bases. Germline CDR1 MDHEN, CDR2 SYDVKM. V was pared by 7 bases and J by 7 bases, with 15 bases of the junction left unmatched. The CDR3 sequence is 15 residues long. The DNA for the CDR3 is TGTGCCAGCATCAAAAGGACAGGGAAGTTTCATGAGCAGTACTTC. Residues: CASIKRTGKFHEQYF. The variable domain in full, completed from reference TRBV28 and TRBJ2-7, reads DVKVTQSSRYLVKRTGEKVFLECVQDMDHENMFWYRQDPGLGLRLIYFSYDVKMKEKGDIPEGYSVSREKKERFSLILESASTNQTSMYLCASIKRTGKFHEQYFGPGTRLTVT.

This clonotype has more than one count but fewer than ten. The chain uses TRBV20-1 and TRBJ1-1; 7 positions agree with TRBD1. Germline V gene lookup returns CDR1 DFQATT and CDR2 SNEGSKA (reference sequence). The trim removed 0 bases at V and 3 bases at J, leaving 7 bases unmatched. The CDR3 consists of 15 residues. The CDR3 DNA is TGCAGTGCTAGAGATCCCCTAACAGGGGACACTGAAGCTTTCTTT. It encodes CSARDPLTGDTEAFF.

This clonotype was seen repeatedly, ten times or more. J is TRBJ2-5 and V is TRBV29-1; 7 nucleotides line up with TRBD2. The CDR3 sequence is 11 residues long. Per germline, CDR1 SQVTM and CDR2 ANQGSEA. Trimming removed 3 bases from V and 5 bases from J; junction bases left unmatched: 0. In nucleotides, the CDR3 is TGCAGCGTTGAGGGGGGGGAGACCCAGTACTTC. Protein product: CSVEGGETQYF.

This clonotype has a count of ten or more. V and J are TRBV20-1 and TRBJ2-7, with D possibly called TRBD1 or TRBD2 (5 bases each). The germline V gene encodes CDR1 DFQATT and CDR2 SNEGSKA (reference sequence). V gave up 7 bases and J gave up 3 bases, with 13 bases separating them. This CDR3 is 12 amino acids long. CDR3 sequence (DNA): TGCAGTGGCTTCAAGGGGAGCTACGAGCAGTACTTC. Translating gives CSGFKGSYEQYF.

This chain connects TRBV23-1 to TRBJ2-5, with D perhaps matching TRBD2 (6 bases). TRBV23-1 is placed among ORFs of uncertain function. With 0 bases removed from V and 1 base from J, the gap between germline ends came to 18 bases. This CDR3 has 18 amino acids. The CDR3 loop is CASSQSFGVAASQETQYF. CDR3 sequence (DNA): TGCGCCAGCAGTCAATCTTTTGGAGTAGCGGCATCCCAAGAGACCCAGTACTTC.

This clonotype was counted ten times or more. V and J are TRBV28 and TRBJ2-7, with 7 bases fitting TRBD2. The CDR3 contains 16 residues. The trim removed 5 bases at V and 2 bases at J, leaving 12 bases unmatched. CDR1 MDHEN and CDR2 SYDVKM come from the germline V gene. In nucleotides, the CDR3 is TGTGCCAGCAGTCTCCTCCATGGGGGGGGTACCTACGAGCAGTACTTC. This encodes CASSLLHGGGTYEQYF. Looking up the rest from reference TRBV28 and TRBJ2-7 gives the full variable domain: DVKVTQSSRYLVKRTGEKVFLECVQDMDHENMFWYRQDPGLGLRLIYFSYDVKMKEKGDIPEGYSVSREKKERFSLILESASTNQTSMYLCASSLLHGGGTYEQYFGPGTRLTVT.

The rearrangement uses TRBV7-3 and TRBJ2-2; TRBD2 is a possible D gene (5 bases). The V end was cut by 1 base, the J end by 1 base, with 16 bases between. The CDR3 runs 18 residues. Germline CDR1 SGHTA, CDR2 FQGTGA. CDR3 sequence reads: CASSLKNYGLVNTGELFF. The CDR3 region has the DNA TGTGCCAGCAGCTTAAAAAACTACGGACTGGTGAACACCGGGGAGCTGTTTTTT.

The chain is built from TRBV2 and TRBJ2-3, with 10 bases that match TRBD2. CDR3 length equals 16 residues. V lost 5 bases to trimming and J lost 3 bases; unmatched junction nucleotides: 8. Germline V gene lookup returns CDR1 SNHLY and CDR2 FYNNEI. The CDR3 nucleotides are TGTGCCAGCAGTTCGGCCGGGACTAGCGTGACAGATACGCAGTATTTT. Translated: CASSSAGTSVTDTQYF.

This clonotype was counted only a few times. This chain connects TRBV7-3 to TRBJ2-7; D is undetermined. V was trimmed by 5 bases and J by 4 bases, leaving 9 bases between them. This CDR3 is built from 12 residues. Germline V lookup: CDR1 SGHTA, CDR2 FQGTGA. The CDR3 DNA reads as TGTGCCAGCAGCACGATTAGGTACGAGCAGTACTTC. It yields the protein CASSTIRYEQYF.

This clonotype was counted many times. The V call is TRBV6-5, the J call TRBJ2-1; 7 bases line up with TRBD2. After removal of 3 bases from V and 0 bases from J, the junction contained 5 bases not matched to a gene. The CDR3 consists of 16 residues. Germline CDR1 MNHEY, CDR2 SVGAGI. The CDR3 coding sequence is TGTGCCAGCAGTTATATAGGACTAGGCTCCTACAATGAGCAGTTCTTC. Protein: CASSYIGLGSYNEQFF.

About this clonotype itself: This sequence may be a read error, since a much larger clone differs from it by one base. This sequence joins TRBV21-1 and TRBJ1-1. TRBV21-1 is listed as a pseudogene. The CDR3 runs 12 residues. The DNA for the CDR3 is TGTGCCAGCATCGAGGGAAACACTGAAGCTTTCTTT. Translated: CASIEGNTEAFF.